This TCR beta chain was identified during a study of blood T cell repertoires in COVID-19. Overall study: Collection of acute and convalescent COVID-19 samples took place in the United States, Italy and Spain. T cells, B-cell-depleted T cells, or PBMCs provided the cDNA or gDNA that served as material.

Original methodology: How many nucleated cells were present was estimated from reference gene primer amplification. The data were produced by immunoSEQ multiplex PCR, yet TCRdb's version contains in-frame clones alone and is incomplete. The DNA gave D and trimming, while V, J and clone size come from that table. Counted here are 140,000 or so clones, 70% to 90% occurring once; the ten biggest clones make up 5.4%. This clone was recorded once. There are 11 residues in the CDR3. The V and J ends lost 10 bases and 5 bases, in that order; junction bases with no gene match: 3. Germline V gene lookup returns CDR1 ENHRY and CDR2 SYGVKD.

This clonotype was obtained from a human donor in a cohort sampled during active COVID-19. The gene calls are TRBV10-3 and TRBJ1-1; 8 bases line up with TRBD1. The sequenced sample consisted of peripheral blood. This chain's CDR3 is CATRGRTEAFF. The CDR3 coding sequence is TGTGCCACCAGGGGGCGGACTGAAGCTTTCTTT.